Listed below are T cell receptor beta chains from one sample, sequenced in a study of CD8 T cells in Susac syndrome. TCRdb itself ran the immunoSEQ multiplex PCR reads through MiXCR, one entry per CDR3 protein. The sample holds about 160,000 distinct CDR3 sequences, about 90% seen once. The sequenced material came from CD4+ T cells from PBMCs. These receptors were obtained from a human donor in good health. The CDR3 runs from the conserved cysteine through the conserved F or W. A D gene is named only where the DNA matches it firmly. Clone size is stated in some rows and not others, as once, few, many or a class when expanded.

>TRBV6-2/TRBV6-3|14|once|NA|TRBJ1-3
CASSTDLTGNTIYF
TGTGCCAGCAGCACGGACCTTACTGGAAACACCATATATTTT
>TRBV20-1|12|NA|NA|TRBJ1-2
CSARTKDFEDTF
TGCAGTGCTAGGACAAAAGATTTCGAAGACACCTTC
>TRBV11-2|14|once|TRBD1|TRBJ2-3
CASSLQGAPDTQYF
TGTGCCAGCAGCCTACAGGGGGCCCCAGATACGCAGTATTTT
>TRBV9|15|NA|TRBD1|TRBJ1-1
CASSGDRGRITEAFF
TGTGCCAGCAGCGGAGACAGGGGGCGTATCACTGAAGCTTTCTTT
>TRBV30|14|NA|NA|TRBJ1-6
CAWGRKQRGSPLHF
TGTGCCTGGGGGCGCAAACAGCGGGGTTCACCCCTCCACTTT
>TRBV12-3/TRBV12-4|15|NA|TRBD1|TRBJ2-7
CASSLWDSGTYEQYF
TGTGCCAGCAGTTTATGGGACAGTGGGACCTACGAGCAGTACTTC
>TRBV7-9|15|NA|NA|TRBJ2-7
CASSLGGTAGNEQYF
TGTGCCAGCAGCTTAGGAGGGACGGCCGGGAACGAGCAGTACTTC
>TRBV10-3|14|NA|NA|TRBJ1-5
CAISESGNPQPQHF
TGTGCCATCAGTGAGTCGGGAAATCCTCAGCCCCAGCATTTT
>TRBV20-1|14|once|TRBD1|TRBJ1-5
CSVPAGTGVRPQHF
TGCAGTGTTCCTGCCGGGACAGGGGTGAGGCCCCAGCATTTT
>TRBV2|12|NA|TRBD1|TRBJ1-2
CASGTEYYGYTF
TGTGCCAGCGGGACAGAGTACTATGGCTACACCTTC
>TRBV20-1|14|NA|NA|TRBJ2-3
CSAKVGPSTDTQYF
TGCAGTGCTAAGGTGGGCCCTAGCACAGATACGCAGTATTTT
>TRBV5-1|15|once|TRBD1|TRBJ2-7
CASSLSSGQGSEQYF
TGCGCCAGCAGCTTGAGCTCAGGACAGGGTTCCGAGCAGTACTTC
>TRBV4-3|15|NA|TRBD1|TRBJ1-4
CASSLVAGTDEKLFF
TGCGCCAGCAGTCTTGTAGCCGGGACAGATGAAAAACTGTTTTTT
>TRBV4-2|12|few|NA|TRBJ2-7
CASSQEGNEQYF
TGTGCCAGCAGCCAAGAAGGGAACGAGCAGTACTTC
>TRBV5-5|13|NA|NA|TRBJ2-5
CASSFPGKETQYF
TGTGCCAGCAGCTTCCCTGGGAAAGAGACCCAGTACTTC
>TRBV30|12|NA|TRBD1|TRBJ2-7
CAWSAQGYEQYF
TGTGCCTGGAGTGCACAGGGGTACGAGCAGTACTTC